This record looks at one T cell receptor beta chain sequence and its context. The antigen is undetermined. The sample is drawn from a study of T cell responses to AZD1222 COVID-19 vaccine. Study background: Second-dose groups at about 4 or about 12 weeks were pooled.

The CDR3 runs 16 residues. V dropped 5 bases and J dropped 4; count of bases not matched to a gene: 8. Looked up from germline, CDR1 is MDHEN and CDR2 is SYDVKM. Study-wide results and caveats: When two AZD1222 doses had been given, Spike-specific TCR breadth and depth rose. Regions left unmutated in variants are reportedly the target of nearly half of spike-specific TCRs.

The repertoire was sequenced with immunoSEQ multiplex PCR; TCRdb's copy has only in-frame clones and lacks some. The table shows 150,000 or so clones, with almost 95% occurring only once. This TCR came from an adult in good health. The material sequenced was peripheral blood, taken on day 0 of AZD1222 vaccination. This chain connects TRBV28 to TRBJ2-1; TRBD1 aligns across 10 bases. In DNA form, the CDR3 reads TGTGCCAGCAGTCCGCCGGGACAGGGGATTTACAATGAGCAGTTCTTC. Protein sequence: CASSPPGQGIYNEQFF.